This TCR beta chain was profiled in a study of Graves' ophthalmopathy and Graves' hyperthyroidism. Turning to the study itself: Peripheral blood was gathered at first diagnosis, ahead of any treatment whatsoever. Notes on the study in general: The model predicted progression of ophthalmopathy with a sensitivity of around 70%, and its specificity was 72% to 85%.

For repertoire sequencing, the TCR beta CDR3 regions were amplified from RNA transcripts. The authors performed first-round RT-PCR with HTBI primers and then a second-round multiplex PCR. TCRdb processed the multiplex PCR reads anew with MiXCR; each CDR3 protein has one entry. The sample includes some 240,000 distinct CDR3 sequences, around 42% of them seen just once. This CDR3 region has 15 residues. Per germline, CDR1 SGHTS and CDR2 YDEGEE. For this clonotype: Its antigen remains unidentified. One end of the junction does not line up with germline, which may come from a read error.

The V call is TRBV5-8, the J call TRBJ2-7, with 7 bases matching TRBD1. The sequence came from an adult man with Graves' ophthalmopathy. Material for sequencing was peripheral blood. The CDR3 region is CASSQDRVGVDEQYF. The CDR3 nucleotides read TGCGCCAGCAGCCAAGACAGGGTTGGAGTGGACGAGCAGTACTTC.